The 23 T cell receptor beta chains below were found in one sample sequenced in a study of PD-L1 blockade in urothelial cancer. Only in-frame clones appear in the TCRdb table, and some are missing; sequencing was by immunoSEQ multiplex PCR. Among about 25,000 clones, around 82% were seen once, and the ten largest hold about 1.6%. The time point: peripheral blood 6 weeks after treatment start. Sequences were derived from PBMCs, sampled around atezolizumab (anti-PD-L1) treatment. These receptors originate from a man aged 70 or older with urothelial cancer.

This clone came up a few times. A read error may produce the germline difference seen at one junction end. The genes are TRBV7-7 and TRBJ2-7; D is possibly TRBD2 (6 bases). The germline gives CDR1 SSHAT, CDR2 FNYEAQ (reference sequence). The CDR3 is made up of 14 amino acids. The CDR3 coding sequence is TGTGCTAGCAGCCCCAGACTAGGTCAAGGCGAGCAGTACTTC. It is translated as CASSPRLGQGEQYF.

The genes are TRBV9 and TRBJ2-5, with 11 positions matching TRBD2. The CDR3 covers 15 residues. Germline V gives CDR1 SGDLS, CDR2 YYNGEE. The V gene end was trimmed by 3 bases and the J gene end by 5 bases; junction bases not matched to a gene: 6. CDR3 region: CASSELAGADETQYF. The CDR3 DNA is TGTGCCAGCAGCGAACTAGCGGGAGCGGACGAGACCCAGTACTTC.

The CDR3 DNA reads TGTGCCAGCAGCCAGGGGGTCTATGGCTACACCTTC. It translates to CASSQGVYGYTF. J is TRBJ1-2 and V is TRBV28; 7 positions agree with TRBD1. V shed 6 bases, J shed 4 bases, and the junction held 2 bases outside the gene matches. The CDR3 length is 12 residues. Germline V gene data show CDR1 as MDHEN and CDR2 as SYDVKM.

The chain links TRBV2 to TRBJ1-5, with a possible D match to TRBD1 (5 bases). This CDR3 has 14 residues. Germline lookup yields CDR1 SNHLY and CDR2 FYNNEI. V gave up 5 bases and J gave up 2 bases, with 10 bases separating them. CDR3 nucleotides: TGTGCCAGCAGTAGGGGCCGTCGCAATCAGCCCCAGCATTTT. It encodes CASSRGRRNQPQHF.

The CDR3 here is CASSRRTKETQYF. The CDR3 nucleotides are TGTGCCAGTAGTCGTCGAACTAAAGAGACCCAGTACTTC. The chain links TRBV19 to TRBJ2-5; D is undetermined. Germline V CDR1 and CDR2: LNHDA, SQIVND (reference sequence). The CDR3 is 13 residues long. With 5 bases removed from V and 3 bases from J, the gap between germline ends came to 10 bases. Together with reference TRBV19 and TRBJ2-5, the CDR3 gives the full variable domain: DGGITQSPKYLFRKEGQNVTLSCEQNLNHDAMYWYRQDPGQGLRLIYYSQIVNDFQKGDIAEGYSVSREKKESFPLTVTSAQKNPTAFYLCASSRRTKETQYFGPGTRLLVL.

The chain carries TRBV9 and TRBJ2-1; 10 positions agree with TRBD2. Germline CDR1 SGDLS, CDR2 YYNGEE. Trimming removed 3 bases from V and 2 bases from J; junction bases left unmatched: 2. There are 15 residues in the CDR3. Here the CDR3 reads CASSAGTSAYNEQFF. For the CDR3, the DNA is TGTGCCAGCAGCGCCGGGACTAGCGCCTACAATGAGCAGTTCTTC.

The V gene is TRBV10-3, the J gene TRBJ2-5; 8 bases agree with TRBD2. J gave up 5 bases and V 3 bases, and 8 bases lay outside the gene matches. Germline V gene data show CDR1 as ENHRY and CDR2 as SYGVKD. The length of the CDR3 is 15 residues. CDR3 in amino acids: CAISESTSGGETQYF. The DNA of the CDR3 is TGTGCCATCAGTGAATCTACTAGCGGAGGGGAGACCCAGTACTTC.

The chain recombines TRBV7-2 with TRBJ1-2; TRBD1 matches 9 bases. With V trimmed by 5 bases and J by 2 bases, 3 bases remained unmatched. This CDR3 contains 14 residues. Germline loops: CDR1 SGHTA, CDR2 FQGNSA. The CDR3 region is CASSTGTGNYGYTF. The CDR3 DNA reads as TGTGCCAGCAGCACGGGGACAGGGAACTATGGCTACACCTTC.

The table lists this clone with a few counts. The chain has TRBV28 and TRBJ2-5; TRBD1 might be the D (5 bases). Per germline, CDR1 MDHEN and CDR2 SYDVKM. CDR3 size: 11 residues. V dropped 6 bases and J dropped 4 bases, with 6 bases sitting between them. The CDR3 spells CASRGLETQYF. CDR3 DNA: TGTGCCAGCAGGGGGCTAGAGACCCAGTACTTC. Using reference TRBV28 and TRBJ2-5 for the parts outside the CDR3, the full variable domain is DVKVTQSSRYLVKRTGEKVFLECVQDMDHENMFWYRQDPGLGLRLIYFSYDVKMKEKGDIPEGYSVSREKKERFSLILESASTNQTSMYLCASRGLETQYFGPGTRLLVL.

The genes are TRBV7-2 and TRBJ2-7; weak D call: TRBD2 (5 bases). Trimming cost V 5 bases and J 0 bases, with 8 bases left between them. CDR3 size: 13 residues. Germline V gene lookup returns CDR1 SGHTA and CDR2 FQGNSA. CDR3 in amino acids: CASSVSGSYEQYF. CDR3 DNA sequence: TGTGCCAGCAGCGTCAGCGGCTCCTACGAGCAGTACTTC.

This clone was observed a handful of times. The J gene is TRBJ1-3, the V gene TRBV15; D perhaps matches TRBD1 (5 bases). V was clipped by 4 bases and J by 6 bases, with 13 bases between them. The CDR3 contains 14 residues. Germline assignment: CDR1 LNHNV and CDR2 YYDKDF (reference sequence). The CDR3 loop is CATSTQGMENTIYF. The CDR3, as DNA: TGTGCCACCAGCACTCAGGGAATGGAAAACACCATATATTTT.

The V gene is TRBV4-2, the J gene TRBJ2-1; 7 nucleotides line up with TRBD2. The CDR3 sequence is 17 residues long. CDR1 and CDR2 from the germline V gene are LGHNA and YNFKEQ. V was pared by 4 bases and J by 0 bases, with 9 bases of the junction left unmatched. CDR3 sequence (DNA): TGTGCCAGCAGCCGCCAAGCGGGACCAAGCTCCTACAATGAGCAGTTCTTC. As protein: CASSRQAGPSSYNEQFF.

This chain uses TRBV2 with TRBJ1-3; D unclear. Germline loops: CDR1 SNHLY, CDR2 FYNNEI. The CDR3 has 14 amino acids. Trimming cost V 4 bases and J 1 base, with 8 bases left between them. CDR3 nucleotides: TGTGCCAGCAGTGTCCAGGATTCTGGAAACACCATATATTTT. Amino acids: CASSVQDSGNTIYF.

The chain combines TRBV5-1 with TRBJ2-1; the match to TRBD2 covers 12 bases. J lost 4 bases, V lost 4 bases, and 6 bases had no gene match. The V gene's germline CDR1 is SGHRS and CDR2 YFSETQ. The CDR3 runs 16 residues. The CDR3 bases are TGCGCCAGCAGCGGCCGGACTAGCGGGAAATACAATGAGCAGTTCTTC. Its protein product is CASSGRTSGKYNEQFF.

This clone came up once. The chain recombines TRBV7-9 with TRBJ1-2, with 7 positions matching TRBD1. CDR1 and CDR2 from the germline V gene are SEHNR and FQNEAQ (reference sequence). J lost 6 bases, V lost 0 bases, and 4 bases had no gene match. The CDR3 spans 14 residues. The CDR3 sequence: CASSLAIGGNGYTF. The DNA for the CDR3 is TGTGCCAGCAGCTTAGCGATAGGGGGCAATGGCTACACCTTC. Filled out from reference TRBV7-9 and TRBJ1-2, the complete variable domain reads DTGVSQNPRHKITKRGQNVTFRCDPISEHNRLYWYRQTLGQGPEFLTYFQNEAQLEKSRLLSDRFSAERPKGSFSTLEIQRTEQGDSAMYLCASSLAIGGNGYTFGSGTRLTVV.

The chain links TRBV5-4 to TRBJ2-3, with D uncertain. The CDR3 totals 14 residues. The germline gives CDR1 SGHNT, CDR2 YYREEE (reference sequence). V was pared by 2 bases and J by 1 base, with 8 bases between. As DNA, the CDR3 is TGTGCCAGCAGCTTCAGCCAGGGCACAGATACGCAGTATTTT. Translating it yields CASSFSQGTDTQYF.

The J gene is TRBJ2-7, the V gene TRBV4-2, with 7 bases matching TRBD2. The ends lost 0 bases at V and 6 bases at J; junction bases unmatched: 5. The CDR3 contains 14 residues. CDR1 is LGHNA, CDR2 YNFKEQ, per germline. CDR3 sequence (DNA): TGTGCCAGCAGCCAAGAGGCGGGAGCGGCCGAGCAGTACTTC. It translates to CASSQEAGAAEQYF.

This sequence joins TRBV7-2 and TRBJ2-7, with D tentatively TRBD2 (6 bases). The CDR3 has 15 amino acids. V was trimmed by 7 bases and J by 1 base, leaving 17 bases between them. Germline V gene data show CDR1 as SGHTA and CDR2 as FQGNSA. The CDR3 sequence is CASKPPGDSSYEQYF. The DNA for the CDR3 is TGTGCCAGCAAGCCACCTGGGGACTCTTCCTACGAGCAGTACTTC.

V is TRBV11-2 and J is TRBJ2-2; TRBD1 is a possible D gene (6 bases). The CDR3 is made up of 13 amino acids. V shed 5 bases and J shed 8 bases, with 12 bases lying between them. Germline CDR1 reads SGHAT; CDR2 reads FQNNGV. CDR3 residues: CASSRNREGELFF. CDR3 nucleotides: TGTGCCAGCAGCCGCAACAGGGAAGGGGAGCTGTTTTTT. Supplemented by reference TRBV11-2 and TRBJ2-2, the full variable domain reads EAGVAQSPRYKIIEKRQSVAFWCNPISGHATLYWYQQILGQGPKLLIQFQNNGVVDDSQLPKDRFSAERLKGVDSTLKIQPAKLEDSAVYLCASSRNREGELFFGEGSRLTVL.

This clone has just one count. The chain recombines TRBV11-3 with TRBJ1-5; unclear D gene. V gave up 2 bases and J gave up 7 bases, with 15 bases separating them. The CDR3 runs 15 residues. In germline, CDR1 is SGHNT, CDR2 YENEEA. This CDR3 reads CASSLLRLPWQPQHF. The CDR3 region has the DNA TGTGCCAGCAGCTTACTAAGACTGCCTTGGCAGCCCCAGCATTTT.

This chain joins TRBV5-6 and TRBJ2-3; 11 nucleotides agree with TRBD2. V dropped 1 base and J dropped 2; count of bases not matched to a gene: 3. The CDR3 extends over 16 amino acids. Germline CDR1 SGHDT, CDR2 YYEEEE. As DNA, the CDR3 is TGTGCCAGCAGCTTGAGACTAGCGGGACCCACAGATACGCAGTATTTT. This encodes CASSLRLAGPTDTQYF.

The rearrangement uses TRBV7-9 and TRBJ1-2, with 8 bases matching TRBD1. The CDR3 is 13 amino acids. Germline V lookup: CDR1 SEHNR, CDR2 FQNEAQ (reference sequence). J was trimmed by 12 bases and V by 4 bases; bases with no gene match: 10. The CDR3 region has the DNA TGTGCCAGCAGCTCGACAGGGGCGACCGGAAACACCTTC. Encoded protein: CASSSTGATGNTF.

The chain joins TRBV27 to TRBJ2-3; no definite D call. CDR3 length: 13 amino acids. The V end was cut by 5 bases, the J end by 3 bases, with 9 bases between. Germline-derived CDR1 and CDR2 are MNHEY and SMNVEV (reference sequence). This chain's CDR3 is CASSAPLTDTQYF. Here the CDR3 DNA reads TGTGCCAGCAGTGCGCCCTTAACAGATACGCAGTATTTT.